A selection of T cell receptor beta chains follows, all from one sample in a study of blood T cell repertoires in COVID-19. Using immunoSEQ multiplex PCR, the repertoire was profiled, and TCRdb retains in-frame clones only, with some absent. Here the sample spans some 100,000 clones, around 85% being singletons. The source material was peripheral blood. The source is a man between 50 and 59 years old with acute or convalescent COVID-19. CDR3s include the opening cysteine and the closing phenylalanine or tryptophan. Part of the rows lack a size; the others show once, few, many or a class for expanded clones.

V gene,clone size,CDR3 protein
TRBV6-2/TRBV6-3,.,CASSKQGTGKYNEQFF
TRBV19,.,CASRERGQEETQYF
TRBV28,.,CASSGNQPQHF
TRBV6-6,.,CASDEAGGLNEQFF
TRBV19,.,CASKQGANTEAFF
TRBV19,.,CASSRGTRGQETQYF
TRBV5-4,.,CASERELSTDTQYF
TRBV27,.,CASAREGRYEQYF
TRBV4-2,few,CASSQQGTGELFF
TRBV9,.,CASSGRQGFSGANVLTF
TRBV7-8,few,CASAKTGGTEAFF
TRBV19,many,CASSSAYEQYF
TRBV7-3,.,CASSPQSGGYTDTQYF
TRBV27,.,CASSLPIWVSNVAGNTGELFF
TRBV7-2,.,CASSSRPGALGYTF
TRBV6-1,.,CASSERGGNTEAFF
TRBV5-6,.,CASSLSNLRLVREETQYF
TRBV28,.,CASGTGGTEAFF
TRBV19,.,CASSISLAGLNEQFF
TRBV7-8,once,CASITSQGAGELFF
TRBV7-8,.,CASSLVSGQGSVGEQYF
TRBV30,.,CASEAGRGAFF
TRBV7-9,.,CASSITGTGNYGYTF
TRBV28,.,CASSLRLASAYEQYF
TRBV14,medium-sized,CASSHTGQGYYGYTF
TRBV9,.,CASSGSNAFGEEQYF
TRBV5-1,.,CASSLDTGTGAYGYTF
TRBV4-1,.,CASSPTGTSYEQYF
TRBV5-1,.,CASSLANSGGTDTQYF
TRBV19,.,CASSPGDGKLFF
TRBV12-3/TRBV12-4,.,CASTPGQGQTQYF
TRBV6-5,.,CASQQETNSPLHF
TRBV14,.,CASSQVGQQNTEAFF
TRBV2,.,CASSGTGREDSPLHF
TRBV4-1,.,CASSQDARGALSSTDTQYF
TRBV19,.,CASSTGLDEQYF
TRBV4-1,.,CASSPRQYTPNTEAFF
TRBV6-2/TRBV6-3,.,CASSYATDHTGELFF
TRBV4-1,.,CASSQTMGTSGNTYEQYF
TRBV6-5,.,CASRRGGELFF
TRBV4-1,.,CASSRFPGLATNTGELFF
TRBV19,.,CASSTGSNQPQHF
TRBV27,.,CASSLLAGGGGLSEQFF
TRBV2,.,CASMTQGWYGYTF
TRBV28,.,CASSSGTKNIQYF
TRBV5-1,once,CASSPGDRGLKVEYF
TRBV2,few,CASTRGRFTDTQYF
TRBV19,few,CASIQGYTEAFF
TRBV10-3,.,CAISEPEGRGQSEQYF
TRBV2,.,CASCAGRGSGRARGETQYF
TRBV7-9,few,CASSRQGDTEAFF
TRBV28,.,CASSLGVAELQETQYF
TRBV11-3,once,CASSVSGSYTGELFF